The 22 T cell receptor beta chains given below trace back to one sample, sequenced in a study of CDR3 diversity in severe acne. TCRdb ran MiXCR on the PCR reads and lists one entry per CDR3 protein. The profile shows over 100,000 distinct CDR3 sequences, roughly half of them singletons. The sample consisted of blood. The receptors originated from a male donor with acne.

This chain uses TRBV20-1 with TRBJ2-2; unclear D gene. Germline assignment: CDR1 DFQATT and CDR2 SNEGSKA (reference sequence). This CDR3 comprises 11 residues. V was cut by 6 bases and J by 7 bases, with 9 bases left in between. The DNA of the CDR3 is TGCAGTGCCCTGGGTAGCGGGGAGCTGTTTTTT. The encoded protein is CSALGSGELFF.

This clonotype occurred many times. V gene TRBV2 combines with J gene TRBJ1-2, with D perhaps TRBD1 (6 bases). The germline V and J ends were trimmed by 6 bases and 6 bases, with 20 bases remaining between them. Germline V gene lookup returns CDR1 SNHLY and CDR2 FYNNEI. The CDR3 is 15 residues long. CDR3 bases: TGTGCCAGCAGCCCTCCGGGACAACGTGGGGATGGCTACACCTTC. Residues: CASSPPGQRGDGYTF.

This clonotype was recorded only once. The junction departs from germline at one end; a sequencing error may be responsible. The chain uses TRBV2 and TRBJ2-4; D assignment may be TRBD1 or TRBD2 (5 bases each). The CDR3 has 14 residues. Germline V gene lookup returns CDR1 SNHLY and CDR2 FYNNEI. The CDR3, as DNA: TGTGCCAGCAGTGTGGGGGTAGCCAAAAGCATTCAGTACTTC. It yields the protein CASSVGVAKSIQYF.

Points on this clonotype: This clone may be a read error of a much larger clone one base away. The V call is TRBV6-4, the J call TRBJ2-3, with a tentative D call TRBD2 (5 bases). In germline, CDR1 is MRHNA, CDR2 SNTAGT. The CDR3 contains 13 residues. The CDR3 DNA is TGTGCCAGCAGTGAGCGGGTCACAGATACGCGGTATTTT. Its translation is CASSERVTDTRYF.

The table lists this clonotype with many counts. The chain employs TRBV29-1 and TRBJ1-1, with TRBD1 matching over 7 bases. Germline values: CDR1 SQVTM, CDR2 ANQGSEA. CDR3 length: 13 residues. J lost 4 bases, V lost 6 bases, and 8 bases had no gene match. CDR3: CSVTTGQITEAFF. The CDR3 DNA sequence: TGCAGCGTCACGACGGGACAGATCACTGAAGCTTTCTTT.

This chain uses TRBV28 with TRBJ1-5, with D unclear. V was pared by 6 bases and J by 11 bases, with 20 bases between. The CDR3 totals 14 residues. CDR1 MDHEN and CDR2 SYDVKM come from the germline V gene. The CDR3 region has the DNA TGTGCCAGCAGCTTAGTGGGTACGCAATCAGCCCAGCATTTT. Residues: CASSLVGTQSAQHF.

The chain couples TRBV2 to TRBJ2-3; 7 nucleotides line up with TRBD2. Germline lookup yields CDR1 SNHLY and CDR2 FYNNEI. The V and J ends lost 11 bases and 6 bases, in that order; junction bases with no gene match: 17. The CDR3 is 15 residues long. The CDR3 DNA sequence: TGTGCCTCCCGCCTCGGAGGGAGGGCCCGGGATACGCAGTATTTT. Residues: CASRLGGRARDTQYF.

V and J are TRBV10-3 and TRBJ2-7; TRBD1 aligns across 9 bases. V lost 10 bases to trimming and J lost 1 base; unmatched junction nucleotides: 8. CDR3 length: 14 amino acids. Germline CDR1 is ENHRY and CDR2 is SYGVKD. As DNA, the CDR3 is TGTGCCAGCAGCACGGACAGGGGATCCTACGAGCAGTACTTC. Translating it yields CASSTDRGSYEQYF.

V and J are TRBV20-1 and TRBJ2-5, with D uncertain. There are 11 residues in the CDR3. Germline values: CDR1 DFQATT, CDR2 SNEGSKA (reference sequence). The ends were cut back, 3 bases at V and 7 bases at J, with 9 bases in the middle. As DNA, the CDR3 is TGCAGTGCTAGGACCGCCGGGACCCAGTACTTC. It is translated as CSARTAGTQYF.

As for this clonotype: No conserved phenylalanine or tryptophan ends this CDR3, so it is likely a read error. The limits of the CDR3 on the DNA are not certain, so only TCRdb's listed CDR3 is given. The rearrangement links TRBV5-1 to TRBJ2-1; the table assigns TRBD2, which was not confirmed against the DNA. The CDR3 region is 9 residues in length, termini included. Germline V gives CDR1 SGHRS, CDR2 YFSETQ. The chain's CDR3 is CASSLSQEA.

The chain has TRBV20-1 and TRBJ2-5; TRBD2 matches 14 bases. The end of the DNA fits TRBJ2-7 better, so the J call may be wrong. The CDR3 is 13 residues long. The germline gives CDR1 DFQATT, CDR2 SNEGSKA (reference sequence). The CDR3 nucleotides are TGCAGTGCCCCGGGACTAGCGGGAGCCGAGCAGTACTTC. Residues: CSAPGLAGAEQYF.

This rearrangement joins TRBV10-3 to TRBJ1-5; D remains ambiguous. Germline CDR1 ENHRY, CDR2 SYGVKD. CDR3 length equals 13 residues. Trimming shortened V by 10 bases and J by 2 bases, and 12 bases separated the two germline ends. The CDR3 DNA sequence: TGTGCCAGCGAAGACACCGGCAATCAGCCCCAGCATTTT. Its translation: CASEDTGNQPQHF.

A single count supports this clonotype. The junction shows a germline mismatch at one end, possibly a read error. The J gene is TRBJ2-7, the V gene TRBV7-9, with D perhaps matching TRBD1 or TRBD2 (5 bases each). The CDR3 consists of 12 residues. Germline CDR1 is SEHNR and CDR2 is FQNEAQ (reference sequence). Written as DNA, the CDR3 is TGCGCCAGCAGCCACCAGAGGGGCGAGCAGTACTTC. The encoded protein is CASSHQRGEQYF.

This clonotype was seen a handful of times. The rearrangement uses TRBV6-1 and TRBJ2-2, with D possibly being TRBD2 (5 bases). Trimming removed 3 bases from V and 6 bases from J, with 14 bases in between. Germline V lookup: CDR1 MNHNS, CDR2 SASEGT. This CDR3 comprises 15 residues. CDR3 protein: CASSEVSGSAGELFF. Written as DNA, the CDR3 is TGTGCCAGCAGTGAGGTATCGGGTAGCGCCGGGGAGCTGTTTTTT.

This clonotype is a singleton in its sample. At one end, the junction sequence differs from germline, possibly due to a read error. The chain is built from TRBV10-3 and TRBJ1-2; D gene ambiguous. This CDR3 is 14 amino acids long. Germline CDR1 is ENHRY and CDR2 is SYGVKD. CDR3 loop: CASSESGDTRGYTF. The CDR3 coding sequence is TGTGCCAGCAGTGAATCCGGGGATACGCGTGGCTACACCTTC.

This clonotype was counted between two and nine times. The chain joins TRBV11-2 to TRBJ2-7, with D possibly being TRBD1 (6 bases). The germline V gene encodes CDR1 SGHAT and CDR2 FQNNGV. The V and J ends lost 0 bases and 3 bases respectively, with 9 bases between them. CDR3 length: 14 amino acids. The CDR3 DNA follows: TGTGCCAGCAGCTTAGATGCCAGGGGCTACGAGCAGTACTTC. This codes for CASSLDARGYEQYF.

The V and J genes are TRBV5-4 and TRBJ2-2; 12 bases are a match to TRBD2. The CDR3 length is 17 residues. The V segment lost 0 bases and the J segment 6 bases; nucleotides outside the gene matches: 6. CDR1 SGHNT and CDR2 YYREEE come from the germline V gene (reference sequence). The CDR3 region is CASSLVGLAGGAGELFF. The CDR3 nucleotides are TGTGCCAGCAGCTTGGTTGGTCTAGCGGGAGGGGCCGGGGAGCTGTTTTTT.

The chain employs TRBV12-3 or TRBV12-4 and TRBJ1-1; the match to TRBD1 covers 7 bases. The CDR3 spans 13 residues. The V and J ends lost 4 bases and 5 bases, in that order; junction bases with no gene match: 4. The CDR3, as DNA: TGTGCCAGCAGTTCAACAGGGGTAACTGAAGCTTTCTTT. Translated, it gives CASSSTGVTEAFF.

This clonotype was seen many times. This chain links TRBV20-1 with TRBJ2-5, with 7 bases identical to TRBD2. Germline V gene lookup returns CDR1 DFQATT and CDR2 SNEGSKA (reference sequence). The CDR3 sequence is 14 residues long. V lost 0 bases and J lost 1; bases outside the gene matches: 2. This CDR3 reads CSARDGRAQETQYF. The CDR3 region has the DNA TGCAGTGCTAGAGATGGGAGGGCCCAAGAGACCCAGTACTTC.

About this clonotype: The junction departs from the called germline gene at one end, perhaps through a read error. The rearrangement uses TRBV4-2 and TRBJ1-3; D unresolved. The CDR3 sequence is 11 residues long. Looked up from germline, CDR1 is LGHNA and CDR2 is YNFKEQ. The CDR3 loop reads CASSSGTAIYF. Written as DNA, the CDR3 is TGTGCCAGCTCCTCTGGAACAGCCATTTATTTT.

The CDR3 DNA reads TGTGCCAGCAGCCCCCGGGCAGCCCGATCATATAGCAATCAGCCCCAGCATTTT. It yields the protein CASSPRAARSYSNQPQHF. This sequence joins TRBV7-6 and TRBJ1-5; D is ambiguous. V was clipped by 5 bases and J by 0 bases, with 20 bases between them. This CDR3 is built from 18 residues. Germline V gene lookup returns CDR1 SGHVS and CDR2 FNYEAQ.

This chain links TRBV11-1 with TRBJ2-2; no firm D call. The CDR3 loop spans 15 amino acids. Germline V gene lookup returns CDR1 SGHAT and CDR2 FQDESV (reference sequence). Trimming cost V 8 bases and J 7 bases, with 20 bases left between them. CDR3 protein: CASRTELVWSGELFF. The CDR3, as DNA: TGTGCCAGCCGGACCGAGCTTGTGTGGAGCGGGGAGCTGTTTTTT.